This passage covers 21 T cell receptor beta chains from one sample sequenced in a study of cytomegalovirus exposure and HLA in healthy donors. Vbeta (60) and Jbeta (13) primers were used in the PCR. Sequenced by immunoSEQ multiplex PCR; TCRdb stores in-frame clones only, minus some. The sample shows 170,000 or so clones, around 80% of them seen only once. Specimen: PBMCs. These receptors were taken from a man over 45 in good health and CMV-seropositive.

This clone came up a few times. The chain has TRBV5-6 and TRBJ2-7, with D uncertain. The germline V gene has CDR1 SGHDT and CDR2 YYEEEE. This CDR3 has 13 residues. Trimming stripped 4 bases from V and 2 bases from J, with 10 bases between. The CDR3 DNA follows: TGTGCCAGCAGCCTGAGGCCCACCTACGAGCAGTACGTC. This translates into CASSLRPTYEQYV.

This clone appeared a single time. The chain uses TRBV12-5 and TRBJ2-5, with 9 nucleotides matching TRBD2. Germline V CDR1 and CDR2: LGHNT, FRNRAP. V trimming: 3 bases; J trimming: 1 base; junction bases outside the gene matches: 6. This CDR3 spans 16 amino acids. The CDR3 DNA reads TGTGCTAGTGGTTTAGGGCGGGGGGGCCCCCAAGAGACCCAGTACTTC. Protein sequence: CASGLGRGGPQETQYF.

The rearrangement joins TRBV9 to TRBJ2-7; 7 bases agree with TRBD1. After removal of 2 bases from V and 7 bases from J, the junction contained 12 bases not matched to a gene. Germline assignment: CDR1 SGDLS and CDR2 YYNGEE. CDR3 length equals 15 residues. The CDR3 DNA follows: TGTGCCAGCAGCGTCGGGGACAGTACCTACGTAGAGCAGTACTTC. This gives the protein CASSVGDSTYVEQYF.

V and J are TRBV5-1 and TRBJ2-7, with D possibly matching TRBD2 (6 bases). The CDR3 has 14 residues. V lost 0 bases and J lost 3, with 10 bases in between. Germline V lookup: CDR1 SGHRS, CDR2 YFSETQ. The DNA for the CDR3 is TGCGCCAGCAGCTTGGATGGTAGCGGCTACGAGCAGTACTTC. Protein product: CASSLDGSGYEQYF.

V and J are TRBV9 and TRBJ1-3; D might be TRBD1 (6 bases). V was cut by 4 bases and J by 4 bases, with 12 bases left in between. This CDR3 region has 14 residues. CDR1 and CDR2 (germline): SGDLS, YYNGEE. The CDR3, as DNA: TGTGCCAGCAGCAGCAGTAGGGGGGGAAACACCATATATTTT. This codes for CASSSSRGGNTIYF.

There are a few counts of this clone. The chain couples TRBV14 to TRBJ2-1; D unresolved. The ends were cut back, 0 bases at V and 9 bases at J, with 9 bases in the middle. CDR1 is SGHDN and CDR2 is FVKESK in the germline V gene. This CDR3 region has 13 residues. Here the CDR3 DNA reads TGTGCCAGCAGCCAAGATCCCCTTGTTGAGCAGTTCTTC. Encoded protein: CASSQDPLVEQFF.

The gene calls are TRBV7-6 and TRBJ2-5; weak D call: TRBD1 (6 bases). The germline V gene encodes CDR1 SGHVS and CDR2 FNYEAQ. This CDR3 region has 14 residues. With 4 bases removed from V and 5 bases from J, the gap between germline ends came to 14 bases. The CDR3 loop is CASSYTGTGETQYF. CDR3 nucleotide sequence: TGTGCCAGCAGCTACACAGGGACGGGGGAGACCCAGTACTTC.

The chain carries TRBV6-1 and TRBJ1-1, with 9 bases fitting TRBD1. The length of the CDR3 is 15 residues. The germline V gene has CDR1 MNHNS and CDR2 SASEGT. Unmatched junction bases numbered 7, after V lost 4 bases and J lost 4 bases. In DNA form, the CDR3 reads TGTGCCAGCAGTGCCAAACAGGGGGCGGGCACTGAAGCTTTCTTT. It codes for CASSAKQGAGTEAFF.

The chain carries TRBV27 and TRBJ2-1, with 9 positions matching TRBD2. The ends lost 3 bases at V and 5 bases at J; junction bases unmatched: 2. Germline CDR1 MNHEY, CDR2 SMNVEV (reference sequence). The CDR3 is made up of 14 amino acids. CDR3 nucleotides: TGTGCCAGCAGTTTTAGCGGGGGCCACAATGAGCAGTTCTTC. Translation gives CASSFSGGHNEQFF.

This clone was seen only once. The chain joins TRBV29-1 to TRBJ1-1, with TRBD1 matching over 8 bases. The CDR3 spans 14 residues. The J segment lost 4 bases and the V segment lost 0 bases, leaving 4 bases of the junction unmatched. Germline V gives CDR1 SQVTM, CDR2 ANQGSEA. CDR3 bases: TGCAGCGTTGAAGACAGGGGGCGTGCCACTGAAGCTTTCTTT. This gives the protein CSVEDRGRATEAFF.

The chain joins TRBV14 to TRBJ2-7; TRBD2 might be the D (5 bases). The CDR3 runs 12 residues. Germline assignment: CDR1 SGHDN and CDR2 FVKESK. V was trimmed by 1 base and J by 4 bases, leaving 5 bases between them. CDR3 protein: CASSQAGYEQYF. In DNA, the CDR3 is TGTGCCAGCAGCCAAGCGGGGTACGAGCAGTACTTC. Combining the CDR3 with reference TRBV14 and TRBJ2-7 gives the whole variable domain EAGVTQFPSHSVIEKGQTVTLRCDPISGHDNLYWYRRVMGKEIKFLLHFVKESKQDESGMPNNRFLAERTGGTYSTLKVQPAELEDSGVYFCASSQAGYEQYFGPGTRLTVT.

This chain joins TRBV19 and TRBJ1-1; D remains unclear. V dropped 6 bases and J dropped 5 bases, with 10 bases sitting between them. CDR1 and CDR2 from the germline V gene are LNHDA and SQIVND (reference sequence). This CDR3 is 12 amino acids long. CDR3 sequence reads: CASRLGMTEAFF. Here the CDR3 DNA reads TGTGCCAGTAGGCTCGGGATGACTGAAGCTTTCTTT.

This chain uses TRBV5-4 with TRBJ2-7; 8 nucleotides agree with TRBD1. The CDR3 is 15 amino acids. V gave up 3 bases and J gave up 5 bases; unmatched junction bases: 10. From germline, CDR1 is SGHNT and CDR2 YYREEE (reference sequence). This chain's CDR3 is CASSSRDRYKDEQYF. CDR3 coding DNA: TGTGCCAGCAGCTCGAGGGACAGGTACAAAGACGAGCAGTACTTC.

This clone was seen a handful of times. V and J are TRBV20-1 and TRBJ1-1; TRBD1 aligns across 7 bases. This CDR3 is 11 amino acids long. The germline gives CDR1 DFQATT, CDR2 SNEGSKA (reference sequence). V was clipped by 1 base and J by 10 bases; unmatched bases: 3. CDR3 DNA: TGCAGTGCTAGAGGACAGGGCTCAGCTTTCTTT. Its translation is CSARGQGSAFF.

The chain recombines TRBV2 with TRBJ1-4, with D possibly being TRBD1 (6 bases). The CDR3 totals 15 residues. V lost 5 bases and J lost 4, with 14 bases in between. CDR1 is SNHLY and CDR2 is FYNNEI in the germline V gene. The CDR3 DNA sequence: TGTGCCAGCAGTTCAACAGGGACCGTTAATGAAAAACTGTTTTTT. Protein: CASSSTGTVNEKLFF.

The V and J genes are TRBV28 and TRBJ2-5; 9 nucleotides match TRBD1. From germline, CDR1 is MDHEN and CDR2 SYDVKM. Trimming took 5 bases from V and 5 from J; bases not matched to a gene: 12. The CDR3 is 16 amino acids. CDR3 sequence (DNA): TGTGCCAGCAGTCTCGGGACAGGGAGTCGAGTGGAGACCCAGTACTTC. Translating it yields CASSLGTGSRVETQYF.

This chain connects TRBV7-2 to TRBJ2-2; D is uncertain. Germline loops: CDR1 SGHTA, CDR2 FQGNSA. Deletions cut 4 bases from V and 1 base from J, with 7 bases between. CDR3 size: 14 residues. The CDR3 sequence: CASSSQRNTGELFF. In DNA, the CDR3 is TGTGCCAGCAGCTCGCAGCGGAACACCGGGGAGCTGTTTTTT.

In its sample, this clone was seen a few times. The rearrangement joins TRBV7-6 to TRBJ1-3; D is undetermined. Deletions cut 4 bases from V and 0 bases from J, with 10 bases between. Germline assignment: CDR1 SGHVS and CDR2 FNYEAQ. The CDR3 contains 15 residues. CDR3 amino acids: CASSSGSRSGNTIYF. The CDR3 region has the DNA TGTGCCAGCAGCTCGGGGAGCCGCTCTGGAAACACCATATATTTT.

This clone appeared a single time. This chain links TRBV6-1 with TRBJ2-4; 9 bases are a match to TRBD1. Germline CDR1 and CDR2: MNHNS and SASEGT. This CDR3 region has 15 residues. Losses at the gene ends were 5 bases for V and 4 bases for J; bases not matched to a gene: 6. CDR3 nucleotides: TGTGCCAGCAGTCTCTCCGGGACAGGGAAAAACATTCAGTACTTC. Translating gives CASSLSGTGKNIQYF.

The chain employs TRBV27 and TRBJ2-1; 8 nucleotides line up with TRBD1. In germline, CDR1 is MNHEY, CDR2 SMNVEV (reference sequence). V lost 7 bases to trimming and J lost 6 bases; unmatched junction nucleotides: 8. CDR3 size: 14 residues. CDR3 nucleotide sequence: TGTGCCAGCACCCCCCAGGGGGCCTTCAATGAGCAGTTCTTC. This translates into CASTPQGAFNEQFF.

This clone was seen a few times. The rearrangement uses TRBV5-8 and TRBJ1-1; D might be TRBD1 (6 bases). The CDR3 has 16 amino acids. Germline V gives CDR1 SGHTS, CDR2 YDEGEE. The V and J ends lost 1 base and 2 bases respectively, with 15 bases between them. The chain's CDR3 is CASSLRFMDSNTEAFF. The CDR3 nucleotides read TGTGCCAGCAGCTTGCGATTCATGGACAGTAACACTGAAGCTTTCTTT.